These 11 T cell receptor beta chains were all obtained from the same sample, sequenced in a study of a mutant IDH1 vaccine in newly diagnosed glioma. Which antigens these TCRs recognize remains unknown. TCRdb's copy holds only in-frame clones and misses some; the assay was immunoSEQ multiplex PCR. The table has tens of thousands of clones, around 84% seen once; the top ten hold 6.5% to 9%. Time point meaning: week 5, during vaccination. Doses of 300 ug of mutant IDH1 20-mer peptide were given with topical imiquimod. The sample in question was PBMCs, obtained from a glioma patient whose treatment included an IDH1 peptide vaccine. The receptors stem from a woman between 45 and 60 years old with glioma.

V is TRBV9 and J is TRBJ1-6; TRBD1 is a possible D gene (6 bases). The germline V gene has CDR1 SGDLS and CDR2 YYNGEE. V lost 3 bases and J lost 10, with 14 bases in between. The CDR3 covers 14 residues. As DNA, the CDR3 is TGTGCCAGCAGCGGAGACAGGCAATTCTCACCCCTCCACTTT. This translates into CASSGDRQFSPLHF.

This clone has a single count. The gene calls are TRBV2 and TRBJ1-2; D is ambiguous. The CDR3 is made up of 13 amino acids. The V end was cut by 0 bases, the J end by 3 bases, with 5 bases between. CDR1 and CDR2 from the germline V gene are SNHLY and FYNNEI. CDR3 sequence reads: CASSEALDYGYTF. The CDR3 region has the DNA TGTGCCAGCAGTGAAGCGCTTGACTATGGCTACACCTTC.

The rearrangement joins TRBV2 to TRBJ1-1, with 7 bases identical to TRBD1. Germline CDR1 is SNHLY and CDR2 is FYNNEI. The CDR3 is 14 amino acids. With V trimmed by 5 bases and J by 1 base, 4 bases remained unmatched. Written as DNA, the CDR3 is TGTGCCAGCAGTTACGGGACAGCGAACACTGAAGCTTTCTTT. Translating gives CASSYGTANTEAFF.

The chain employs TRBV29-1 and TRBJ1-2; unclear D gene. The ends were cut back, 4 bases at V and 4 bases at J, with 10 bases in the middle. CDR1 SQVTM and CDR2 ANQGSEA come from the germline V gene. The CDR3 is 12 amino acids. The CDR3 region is CSVAGLSYGYTF. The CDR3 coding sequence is TGCAGCGTTGCCGGACTGAGCTATGGCTACACCTTC.

The CDR3 sequence is CAWSVGPRQPQHF. The CDR3 DNA follows: TGTGCCTGGAGTGTAGGACCACGCCAGCCCCAGCATTTT. J is TRBJ1-5 and V is TRBV30, with D unclear. Germline V gene data show CDR1 as GTSNPN and CDR2 as SVGIG (reference sequence). V was clipped by 0 bases and J by 7 bases, with 10 bases between them. CDR3 length equals 13 residues.

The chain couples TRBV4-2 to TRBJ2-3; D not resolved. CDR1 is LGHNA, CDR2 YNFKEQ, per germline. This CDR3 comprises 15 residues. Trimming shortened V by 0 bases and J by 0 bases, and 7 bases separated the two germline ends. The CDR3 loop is CASSQDDTSTDTQYF. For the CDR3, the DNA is TGTGCCAGCAGCCAAGATGACACTAGCACAGATACGCAGTATTTT.

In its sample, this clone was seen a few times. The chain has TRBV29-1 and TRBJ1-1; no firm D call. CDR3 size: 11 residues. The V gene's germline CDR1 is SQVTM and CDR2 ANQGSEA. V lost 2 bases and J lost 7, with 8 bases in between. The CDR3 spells CSVEKGGEAFF. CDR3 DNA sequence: TGCAGCGTTGAAAAGGGAGGTGAAGCTTTCTTT.

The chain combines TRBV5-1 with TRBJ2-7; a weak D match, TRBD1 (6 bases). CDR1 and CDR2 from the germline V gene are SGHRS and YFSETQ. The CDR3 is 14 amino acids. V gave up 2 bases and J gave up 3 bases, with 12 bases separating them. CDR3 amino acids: CASSLEGVVYEQYF. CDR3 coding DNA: TGCGCCAGCAGCTTAGAGGGGGTTGTCTACGAGCAGTACTTC.

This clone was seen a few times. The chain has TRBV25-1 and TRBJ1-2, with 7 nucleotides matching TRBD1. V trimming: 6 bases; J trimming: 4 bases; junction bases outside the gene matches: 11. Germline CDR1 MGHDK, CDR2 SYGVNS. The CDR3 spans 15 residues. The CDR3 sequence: CASSPRQGLSYGYTF. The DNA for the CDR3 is TGTGCCAGCAGCCCCCGACAGGGTTTGAGCTATGGCTACACCTTC.

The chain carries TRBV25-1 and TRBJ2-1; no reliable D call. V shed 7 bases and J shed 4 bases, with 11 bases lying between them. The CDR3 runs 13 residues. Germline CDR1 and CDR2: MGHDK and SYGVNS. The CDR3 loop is CASMQVGYNEQFF. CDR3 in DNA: TGTGCCAGCATGCAGGTGGGGTACAATGAGCAGTTCTTC.

CDR3 residues: CASSPLDRVGSYEQYF. CDR3 bases: TGTGCCAGCTCACCACTGGACAGGGTCGGATCCTACGAGCAGTACTTC. This sequence joins TRBV18 and TRBJ2-7; 8 positions match TRBD1. Germline-derived CDR1 and CDR2 are KGHSH and LQKENI. The J segment lost 1 base and the V segment lost 1 base, leaving 6 bases of the junction unmatched. This CDR3 is 16 amino acids long.